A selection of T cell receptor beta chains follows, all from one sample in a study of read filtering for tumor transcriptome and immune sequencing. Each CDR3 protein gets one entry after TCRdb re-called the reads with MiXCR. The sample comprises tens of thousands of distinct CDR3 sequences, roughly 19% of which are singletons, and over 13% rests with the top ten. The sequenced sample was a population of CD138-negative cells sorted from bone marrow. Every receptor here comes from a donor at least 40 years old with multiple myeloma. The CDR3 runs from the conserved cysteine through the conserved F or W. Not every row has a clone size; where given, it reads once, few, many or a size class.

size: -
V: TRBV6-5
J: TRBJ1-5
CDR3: CASGRGGEQPQHF

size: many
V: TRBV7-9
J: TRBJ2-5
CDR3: CASSLASGRWETQYF

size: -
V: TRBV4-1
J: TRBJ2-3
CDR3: CASSYFSREGDTQYF

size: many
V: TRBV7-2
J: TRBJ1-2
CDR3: CASSLVVVINYGYTF

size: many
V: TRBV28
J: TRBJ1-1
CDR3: CASSLIQPDTEAFF

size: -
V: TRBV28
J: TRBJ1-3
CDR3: CASSSGGTGNTIYF

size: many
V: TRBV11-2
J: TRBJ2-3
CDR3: CASSRRGEFNTDTQYF

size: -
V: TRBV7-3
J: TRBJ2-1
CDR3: CASSSQPPGTSGRYSYNEQFF

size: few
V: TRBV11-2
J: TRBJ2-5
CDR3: CASSLNPSGETQYF

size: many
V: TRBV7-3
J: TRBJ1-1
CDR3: CASSDSLGTEAFF

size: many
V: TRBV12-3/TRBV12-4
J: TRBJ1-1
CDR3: CASSYRGRTEAFF

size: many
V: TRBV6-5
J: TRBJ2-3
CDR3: CASRRGDTQYF

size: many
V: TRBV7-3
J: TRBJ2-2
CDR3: CASSLTRDRSAGELFF

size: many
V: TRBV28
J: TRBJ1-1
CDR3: CASSLQGGKLNTEAFF

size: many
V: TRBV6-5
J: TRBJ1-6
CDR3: CASSSAPGSFSPLHF

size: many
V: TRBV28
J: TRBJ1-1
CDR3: CASTNPRGPSFF

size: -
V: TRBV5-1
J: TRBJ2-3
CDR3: CASRRVAGVDTQYF

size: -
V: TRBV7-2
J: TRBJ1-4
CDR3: CASSLGGWSNEKLFF

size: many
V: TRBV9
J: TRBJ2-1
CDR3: CASSVGPVGGLNEQFF

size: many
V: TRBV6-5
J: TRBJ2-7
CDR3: CASSFTVEYEQYF

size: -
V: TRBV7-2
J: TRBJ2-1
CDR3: CASSLSPGGRRNEQFF

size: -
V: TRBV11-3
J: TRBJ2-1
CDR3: CASGQGLPEQLF

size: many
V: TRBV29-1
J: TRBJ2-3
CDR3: CSVDQGYTDTQYF

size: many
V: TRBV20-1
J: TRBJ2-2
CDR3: CSASTSGSENTGELFF

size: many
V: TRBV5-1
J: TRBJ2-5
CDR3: CASSFAGLEQETQYF

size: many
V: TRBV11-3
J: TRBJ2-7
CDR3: CASSTGGTETYEQYF

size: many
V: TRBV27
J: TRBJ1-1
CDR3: CASSPDRGGVAEAFF

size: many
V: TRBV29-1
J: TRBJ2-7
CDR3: CSGGQGAGEQYF

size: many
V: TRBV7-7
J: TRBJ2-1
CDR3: CASSFRQTSYNEQFF

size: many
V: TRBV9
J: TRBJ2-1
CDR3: CASSADPGLAYEQFF

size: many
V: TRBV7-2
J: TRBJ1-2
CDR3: CASCQYRGLDGYTF

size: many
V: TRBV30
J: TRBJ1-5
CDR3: CAWSAQSGGNQPQHF

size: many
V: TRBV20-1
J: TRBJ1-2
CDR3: CSARERTYGYTF

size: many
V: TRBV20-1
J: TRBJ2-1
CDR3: CSAEDKNSYNEQFF

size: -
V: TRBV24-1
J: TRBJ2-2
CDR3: CATSEMEAWELFF

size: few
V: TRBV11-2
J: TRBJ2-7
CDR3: CASSLERLAGGRTYGQYF

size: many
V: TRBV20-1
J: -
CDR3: CSAKDRGRNNSPLHF

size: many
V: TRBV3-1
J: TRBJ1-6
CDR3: CASQDLNSPLHF

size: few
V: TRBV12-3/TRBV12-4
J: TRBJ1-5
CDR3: CASIKGGSNQPQHF

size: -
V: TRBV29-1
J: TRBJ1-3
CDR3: CSAGIRGLGNTIYF

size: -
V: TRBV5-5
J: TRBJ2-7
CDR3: CASSFSQGAQYEQYF

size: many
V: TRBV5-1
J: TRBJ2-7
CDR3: CASSLARGQGLAYEQYF

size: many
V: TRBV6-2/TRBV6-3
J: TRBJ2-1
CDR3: CASSLGRGRASEQFF

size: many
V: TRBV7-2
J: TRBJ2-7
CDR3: CASSPQEVSEQYF

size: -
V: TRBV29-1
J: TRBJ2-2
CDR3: CSVGGQGNTGELFF

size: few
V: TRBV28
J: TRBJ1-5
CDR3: CASSFIFGRAVDNQPQHF

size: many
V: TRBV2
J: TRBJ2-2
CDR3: CASSGQNTGELFF

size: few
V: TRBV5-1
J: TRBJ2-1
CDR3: CASSLGAAYNEQFF

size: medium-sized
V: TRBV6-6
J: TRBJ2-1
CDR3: CASSSRLGSSYNEQFF

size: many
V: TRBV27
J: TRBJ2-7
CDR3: CASSSGTASYEQYF

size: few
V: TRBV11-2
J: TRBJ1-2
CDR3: CASSPGSYGYTF

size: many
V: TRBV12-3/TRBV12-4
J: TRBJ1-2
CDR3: CASSRGTGGLGGYTF

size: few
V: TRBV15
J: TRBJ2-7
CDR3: CATSKTLGQGALYEQYF

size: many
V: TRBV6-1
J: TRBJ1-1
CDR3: CASNGQGFTEAFF

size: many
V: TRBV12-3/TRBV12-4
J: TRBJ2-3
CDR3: CASSLGGGAVAAQYF